Listed here is a single T cell receptor beta chain. Sequencing used immunoSEQ multiplex PCR; TCRdb keeps in-frame clones, though not all of them. The sample lists roughly 88,000 clones, 92% occurring once. The sample comes from a study of T cell changes during pregnancy in multiple sclerosis. Germline values: CDR1 MNHNS, CDR2 SASEGT. Trimming left V 2 bases short and J 6 bases short, with 5 bases between. The CDR3 has 12 amino acids. This receptor was identified in a female donor with multiple sclerosis, enrolled in a pregnancy study. The V gene is TRBV6-1, the J gene TRBJ1-5; no reliable D call. The sample in question was peripheral blood, obtained in the first trimester of pregnancy. Here the CDR3 DNA reads TGTGCCAGCAGTGAAATGCGTCAGCCCCAGCATTTT. It codes for CASSEMRQPQHF.